This entry is about one T cell receptor (beta chain). As yet, its antigen is unknown. The junction differs from germline at one of its ends, possibly a read error. The sample belongs to a study of cytomegalovirus exposure and HLA in healthy donors. Overall study results and limits: Under in vitro conditions, a few CMV-associated chains were confirmed as specific for CMV antigens. Reports indicated that the classifier achieved high specificity and sensitivity in diagnosing cytomegalovirus status. Cytomegalovirus association was listed for roughly 160 TCR beta chains.

The table came from immunoSEQ multiplex PCR; TCRdb's copy has only in-frame clones and leaves some out. The data contain about 64,000 clones, 80% to 90% of them singletons. Separate from the roughly 610-subject first cohort, the roughly 120-subject validation cohort was the one that the donors belonged to. The germline V gene has CDR1 SSHAT and CDR2 FNYEAQ (reference sequence). This CDR3 contains 14 residues. The receptor's source is a woman under 30 in good health and CMV-seronegative. The sequenced sample consisted of PBMCs. V usage is TRBV7-7 and J usage is TRBJ2-3; 7 positions match TRBD2. The CDR3 here is CASSLSGATDTQYF. CDR3 DNA sequence: TGTGCTAGCAGCTTAAGCGGGGCCACAGATACGCAGTATTTT.